Described below is a single T cell receptor beta chain sequence and its context. The entry originates in a study of T cell responses to AZD1222 COVID-19 vaccine. Sequencing was performed with immunoSEQ multiplex PCR; in TCRdb, only in-frame clones are kept and a portion is missing. Of 150,000 or so clones in the sample, about nine tenths were seen once. The CDR3 sequence is 14 residues long. Trimming shortened V by 1 base and J by 7 bases, and 10 bases separated the two germline ends. Germline loops: CDR1 LGHNA, CDR2 YNFKEQ. The chain recombines TRBV4-2 with TRBJ1-4; no clear D gene. This clonotype originated in an adult in good health. This sample comprised peripheral blood, obtained on day 0 of AZD1222 vaccination. CDR3 protein: CASSQAPGREKLFF. DNA of the CDR3: TGTGCCAGCAGCCAAGCCCCCGGCCGTGAAAAACTGTTTTTT.